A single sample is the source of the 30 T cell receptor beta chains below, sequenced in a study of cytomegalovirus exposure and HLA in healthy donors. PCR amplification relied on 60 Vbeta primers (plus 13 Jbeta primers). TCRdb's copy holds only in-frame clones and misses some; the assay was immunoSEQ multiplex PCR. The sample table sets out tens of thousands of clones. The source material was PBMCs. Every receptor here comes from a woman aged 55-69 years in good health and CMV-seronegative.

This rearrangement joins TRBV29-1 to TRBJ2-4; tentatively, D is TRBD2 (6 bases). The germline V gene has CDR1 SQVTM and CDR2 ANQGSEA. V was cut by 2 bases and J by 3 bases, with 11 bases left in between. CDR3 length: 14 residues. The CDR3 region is CSVEPGTGKNIQYF. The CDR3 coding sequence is TGCAGCGTTGAACCGGGGACTGGCAAAAACATTCAGTACTTC.

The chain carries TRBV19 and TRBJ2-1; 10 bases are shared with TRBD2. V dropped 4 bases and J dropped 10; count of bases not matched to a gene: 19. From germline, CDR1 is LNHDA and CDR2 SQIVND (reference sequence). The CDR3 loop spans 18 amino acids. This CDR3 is CASSTNYYFSGRNSEQFF. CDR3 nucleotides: TGTGCCAGTAGTACAAACTACTACTTTAGCGGGAGGAATTCCGAGCAGTTCTTC.

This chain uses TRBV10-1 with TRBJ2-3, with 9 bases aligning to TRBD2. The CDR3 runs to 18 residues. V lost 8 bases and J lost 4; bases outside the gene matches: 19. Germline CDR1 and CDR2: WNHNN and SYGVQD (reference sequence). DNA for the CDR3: TGCGCCAGCTCCGCGGTGGGTACCGTAATAGCGGGAGCAGATACGCAGTATTTT. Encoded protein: CASSAVGTVIAGADTQYF.

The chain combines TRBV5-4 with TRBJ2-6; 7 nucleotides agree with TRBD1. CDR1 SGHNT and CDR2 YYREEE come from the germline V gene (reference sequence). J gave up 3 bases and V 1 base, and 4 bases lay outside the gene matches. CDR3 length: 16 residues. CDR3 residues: CASSLNRGRGANVLTF. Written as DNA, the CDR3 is TGTGCCAGCAGCTTGAACAGGGGCCGTGGGGCCAACGTCCTGACTTTC. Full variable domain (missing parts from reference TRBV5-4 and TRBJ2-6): ETGVTQSPTHLIKTRGQQVTLRCSSQSGHNTVSWYQQALGQGPQFIFQYYREEENGRGNFPPRFSGLQFPNYSSELNVNALELDDSALYLCASSLNRGRGANVLTFGAGSRLTVL.

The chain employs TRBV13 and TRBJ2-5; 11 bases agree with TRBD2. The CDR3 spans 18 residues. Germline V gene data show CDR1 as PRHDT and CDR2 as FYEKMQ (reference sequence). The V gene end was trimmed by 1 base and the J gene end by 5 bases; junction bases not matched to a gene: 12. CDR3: CASSLVASGRTVRETQYF. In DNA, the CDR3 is TGTGCCAGCAGCTTAGTAGCTAGCGGGAGGACCGTCCGGGAGACCCAGTACTTC. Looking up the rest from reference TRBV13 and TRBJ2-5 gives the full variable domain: AAGVIQSPRHLIKEKRETATLKCYPIPRHDTVYWYQQGPGQDPQFLISFYEKMQSDKGSIPDRFSAQQFSDYHSELNMSSLELGDSALYFCASSLVASGRTVRETQYFGPGTRLLVL.

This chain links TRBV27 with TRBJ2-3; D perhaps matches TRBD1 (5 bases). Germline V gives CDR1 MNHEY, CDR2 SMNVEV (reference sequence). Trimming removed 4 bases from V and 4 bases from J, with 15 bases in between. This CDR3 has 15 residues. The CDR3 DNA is TGTGCCAGCAGTTGGCAGGGCAGGTCCGCAGATACGCAGTATTTT. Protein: CASSWQGRSADTQYF.

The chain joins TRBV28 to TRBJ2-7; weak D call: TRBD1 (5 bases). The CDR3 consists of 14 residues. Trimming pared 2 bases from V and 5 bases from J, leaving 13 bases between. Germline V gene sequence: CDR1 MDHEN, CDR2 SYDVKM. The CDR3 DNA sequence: TGTGCCAGCAGTTTACCCCAGGGCCCGAACGAGCAGTACTTC. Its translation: CASSLPQGPNEQYF.

CDR3 loop: CASSRDRGRETQYF. DNA for the CDR3: TGCGCCAGCAGCCGGGACAGGGGGAGAGAGACCCAGTACTTC. The chain couples TRBV5-1 to TRBJ2-5; 11 positions match TRBD1. The CDR3 sequence is 14 residues long. The V gene's germline CDR1 is SGHRS and CDR2 YFSETQ. V trimming: 4 bases; J trimming: 4 bases; junction bases outside the gene matches: 3.

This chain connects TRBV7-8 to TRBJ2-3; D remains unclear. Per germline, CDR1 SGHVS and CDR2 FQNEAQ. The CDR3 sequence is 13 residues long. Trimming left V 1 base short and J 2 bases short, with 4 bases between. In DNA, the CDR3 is TGTGCCAGCAGCTTAGATCTCACAGATACGCAGTATTTT. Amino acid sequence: CASSLDLTDTQYF.

The DNA for the CDR3 is TGTGCCAGCAGCCCCGGGACAGGGAGGTACGAGCAGTACTTC. Translating it yields CASSPGTGRYEQYF. This rearrangement joins TRBV5-4 to TRBJ2-7; TRBD1 aligns across 9 bases. CDR3 length equals 14 residues. Germline values: CDR1 SGHNT, CDR2 YYREEE (reference sequence). V shed 4 bases, J shed 4 bases, and the junction held 6 bases outside the gene matches.

The CDR3 DNA is TGTGCCAGCAGCGTGGGGCGGGGCTCCTACGAGCAGTACTTC. Translating gives CASSVGRGSYEQYF. The V call is TRBV11-3, the J call TRBJ2-7, with D possibly being TRBD2 (6 bases). This CDR3 is built from 14 residues. CDR1 is SGHNT, CDR2 YENEEA, per germline. V shed 5 bases and J shed 0 bases, with 11 bases lying between them.

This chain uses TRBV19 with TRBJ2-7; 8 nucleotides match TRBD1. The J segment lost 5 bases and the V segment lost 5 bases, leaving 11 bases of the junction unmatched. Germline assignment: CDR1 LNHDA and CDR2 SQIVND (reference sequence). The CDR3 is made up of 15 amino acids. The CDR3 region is CASSVSPGQGNEQYF. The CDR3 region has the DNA TGTGCCAGTAGTGTCTCCCCCGGACAGGGCAACGAGCAGTACTTC. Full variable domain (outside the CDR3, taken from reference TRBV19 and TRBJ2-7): DGGITQSPKYLFRKEGQNVTLSCEQNLNHDAMYWYRQDPGQGLRLIYYSQIVNDFQKGDIAEGYSVSREKKESFPLTVTSAQKNPTAFYLCASSVSPGQGNEQYFGPGTRLTVT.

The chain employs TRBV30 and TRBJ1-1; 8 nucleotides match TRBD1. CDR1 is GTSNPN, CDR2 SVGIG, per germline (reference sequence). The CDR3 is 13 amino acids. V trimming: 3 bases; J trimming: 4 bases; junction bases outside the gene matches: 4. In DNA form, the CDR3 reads TGTGCCTGGAGGACAGGGGTGGGCACTGAAGCTTTCTTT. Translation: CAWRTGVGTEAFF. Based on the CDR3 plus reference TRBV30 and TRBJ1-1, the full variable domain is SQTIHQWPATLVQPVGSPLSLECTVEGTSNPNLYWYRQAAGRGLQLLFYSVGIGQISSEVPQNLSASRPQDRQFILSSKKLLLSDSGFYLCAWRTGVGTEAFFGQGTRLTVV.

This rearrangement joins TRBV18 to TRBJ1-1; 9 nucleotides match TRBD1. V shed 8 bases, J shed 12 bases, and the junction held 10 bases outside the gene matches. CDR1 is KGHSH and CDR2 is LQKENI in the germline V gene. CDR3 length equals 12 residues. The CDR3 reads CASPTRDRVTFF. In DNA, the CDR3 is TGTGCCAGCCCCACCCGGGACAGGGTAACTTTCTTT.

CDR3 sequence: CASSEGTSRTDTQYF. The CDR3 nucleotides read TGTGCCAGCAGTGAAGGGACTAGTAGGACAGATACGCAGTATTTT. The chain has TRBV6-1 and TRBJ2-3; 7 bases map to TRBD2. Unmatched junction bases numbered 4, after V lost 1 base and J lost 3 bases. Per the germline V gene, CDR1 is MNHNS and CDR2 is SASEGT. The CDR3 is made up of 15 amino acids.

CDR3 residues: CASSPPERGTEAFF. DNA for the CDR3: TGTGCCAGCAGTCCTCCTGAGCGGGGTACTGAAGCTTTCTTT. The J gene is TRBJ1-1, the V gene TRBV6-6; no clear D. This CDR3 contains 14 residues. CDR1 is MNHNY, CDR2 SVGAGI, per germline (reference sequence). V gave up 5 bases and J gave up 5 bases, with 15 bases separating them.

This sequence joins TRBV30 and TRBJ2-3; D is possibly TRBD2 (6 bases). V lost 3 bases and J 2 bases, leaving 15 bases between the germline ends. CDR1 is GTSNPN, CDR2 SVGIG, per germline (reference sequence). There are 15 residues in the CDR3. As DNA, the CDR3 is TGTGCCTGGAGGGTGGGAGGAGCGGCCACAGATACGCAGTATTTT. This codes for CAWRVGGAATDTQYF.

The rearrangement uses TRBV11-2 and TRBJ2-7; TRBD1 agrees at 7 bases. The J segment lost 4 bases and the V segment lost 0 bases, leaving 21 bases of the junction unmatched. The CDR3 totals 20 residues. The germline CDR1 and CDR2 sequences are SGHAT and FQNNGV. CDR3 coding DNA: TGTGCCAGCAGCTTAGATCCAGGGACAGTTTCCTCCCGACGAGCTTACGAGCAGTACTTC. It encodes CASSLDPGTVSSRRAYEQYF.

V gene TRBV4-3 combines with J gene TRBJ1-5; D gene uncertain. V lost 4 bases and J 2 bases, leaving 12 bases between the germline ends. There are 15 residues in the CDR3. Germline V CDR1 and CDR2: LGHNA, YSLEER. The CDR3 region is CASSLGRVGNQPQHF. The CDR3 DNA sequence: TGCGCCAGCAGCCTTGGTCGGGTGGGCAATCAGCCCCAGCATTTT.

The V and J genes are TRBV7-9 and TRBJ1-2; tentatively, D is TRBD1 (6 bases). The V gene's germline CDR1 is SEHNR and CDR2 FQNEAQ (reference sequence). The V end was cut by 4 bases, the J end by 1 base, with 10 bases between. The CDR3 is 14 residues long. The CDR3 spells CASSYRALNYGYTF. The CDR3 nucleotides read TGTGCCAGCAGCTACAGGGCCCTTAACTATGGCTACACCTTC. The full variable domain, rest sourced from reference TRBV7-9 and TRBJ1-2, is DTGVSQNPRHKITKRGQNVTFRCDPISEHNRLYWYRQTLGQGPEFLTYFQNEAQLEKSRLLSDRFSAERPKGSFSTLEIQRTEQGDSAMYLCASSYRALNYGYTFGSGTRLTVV.

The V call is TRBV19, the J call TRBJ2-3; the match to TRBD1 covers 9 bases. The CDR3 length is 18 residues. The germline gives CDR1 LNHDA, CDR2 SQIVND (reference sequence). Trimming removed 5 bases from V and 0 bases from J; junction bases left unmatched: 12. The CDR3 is CASSPRSTGGWSTDTQYF. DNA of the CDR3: TGTGCCAGTAGTCCCCGATCGACAGGGGGATGGAGCACAGATACGCAGTATTTT.

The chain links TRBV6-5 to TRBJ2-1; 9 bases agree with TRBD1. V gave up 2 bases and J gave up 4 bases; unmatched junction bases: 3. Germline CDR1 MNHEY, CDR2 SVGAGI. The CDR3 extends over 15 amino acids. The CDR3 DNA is TGTGCCAGCAGTTACGGGGGACAGGGATACAATGAGCAGTTCTTC. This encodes CASSYGGQGYNEQFF.

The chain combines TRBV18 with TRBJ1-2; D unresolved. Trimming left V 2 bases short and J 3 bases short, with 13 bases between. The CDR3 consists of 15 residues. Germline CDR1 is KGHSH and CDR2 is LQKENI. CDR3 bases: TGTGCCAGCTCACCAGGCCCTACTAGAGACTATGGCTACACCTTC. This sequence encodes CASSPGPTRDYGYTF.

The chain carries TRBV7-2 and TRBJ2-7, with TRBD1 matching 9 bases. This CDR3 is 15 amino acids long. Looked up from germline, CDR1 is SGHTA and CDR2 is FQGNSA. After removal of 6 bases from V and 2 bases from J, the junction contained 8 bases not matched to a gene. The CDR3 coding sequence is TGTGCCAGCAGAAGAACCGGGACAGGGACCTACGAGCAGTACTTC. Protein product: CASRRTGTGTYEQYF. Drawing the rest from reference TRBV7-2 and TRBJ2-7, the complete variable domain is GAGVSQSPSNKVTEKGKDVELRCDPISGHTALYWYRQSLGQGLEFLIYFQGNSAPDKSGLPSDRFSAERTGGSVSTLTIQRTQQEDSAVYLCASRRTGTGTYEQYFGPGTRLTVT.

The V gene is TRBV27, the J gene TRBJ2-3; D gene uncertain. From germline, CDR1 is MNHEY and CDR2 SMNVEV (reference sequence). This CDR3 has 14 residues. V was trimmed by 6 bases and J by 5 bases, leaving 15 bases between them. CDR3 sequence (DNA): TGTGCCAGCAGCAAAATCACCTCGGGAGATACGCAGTATTTT. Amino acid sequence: CASSKITSGDTQYF.

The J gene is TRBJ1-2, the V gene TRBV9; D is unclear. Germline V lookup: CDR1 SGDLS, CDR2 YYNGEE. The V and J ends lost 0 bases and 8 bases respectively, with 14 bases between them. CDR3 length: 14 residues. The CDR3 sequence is CASSVGTPPQGYTF. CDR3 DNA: TGTGCCAGCAGCGTAGGGACTCCCCCGCAGGGCTACACCTTC.

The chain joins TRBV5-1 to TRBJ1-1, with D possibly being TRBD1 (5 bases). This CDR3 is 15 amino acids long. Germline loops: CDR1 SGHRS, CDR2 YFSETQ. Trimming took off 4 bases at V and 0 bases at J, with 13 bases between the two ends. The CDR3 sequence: CASSPKTDLNTEAFF. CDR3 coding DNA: TGCGCCAGCAGCCCAAAGACAGACTTGAACACTGAAGCTTTCTTT.

For the CDR3, the DNA is TGCGCCAGCCGCGAGGGAGGGGAGAACGAGCAGTACTTC. It yields the protein CASREGGENEQYF. This chain links TRBV5-1 with TRBJ2-7, with 7 bases lining up with TRBD2. The CDR3 spans 13 residues. Germline loops: CDR1 SGHRS, CDR2 YFSETQ. The ends lost 7 bases at V and 5 bases at J; junction bases unmatched: 9.

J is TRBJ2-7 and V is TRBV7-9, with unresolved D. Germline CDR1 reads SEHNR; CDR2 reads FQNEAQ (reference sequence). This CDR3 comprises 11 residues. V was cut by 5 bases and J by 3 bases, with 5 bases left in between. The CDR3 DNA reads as TGTGCCAGCAGCCTCCTCTACGAGCAGTACTTC. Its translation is CASSLLYEQYF. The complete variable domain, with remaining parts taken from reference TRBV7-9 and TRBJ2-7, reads DTGVSQNPRHKITKRGQNVTFRCDPISEHNRLYWYRQTLGQGPEFLTYFQNEAQLEKSRLLSDRFSAERPKGSFSTLEIQRTEQGDSAMYLCASSLLYEQYFGPGTRLTVT.

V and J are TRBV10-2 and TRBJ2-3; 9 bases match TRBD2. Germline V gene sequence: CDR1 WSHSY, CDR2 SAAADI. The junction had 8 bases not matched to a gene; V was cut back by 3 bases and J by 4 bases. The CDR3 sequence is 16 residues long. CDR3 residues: CASSDAGGPSADTQYF. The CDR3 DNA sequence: TGCGCCAGCAGTGATGCGGGAGGGCCTAGCGCAGATACGCAGTATTTT.